This entry lists 29 T cell receptor beta chains sequenced from one sample in a study of CD8 T cells in ankylosing spondylitis. TCRdb processed the 5' RACE reads anew with MiXCR; each CDR3 protein has one entry. Of fewer than 350,000 distinct CDR3 sequences in the sample, around 10% were seen once. Sequencing was carried out using blood, either unsorted or a sorted T cell fraction (not recorded which). Every receptor here comes from a female donor with ankylosing spondylitis or in good health (not recorded which).

This clonotype came up many times. The chain joins TRBV5-1 to TRBJ2-2; 7 positions match TRBD2. Germline trimming cut 0 bases from V and 6 bases from J; bases unmatched to any gene: 8. The CDR3 consists of 16 residues. Germline values: CDR1 SGHRS, CDR2 YFSETQ. The DNA for the CDR3 is TGCGCCAGCAGCTTGGGCCCGACTAGCTTCTCCGGGGAGCTGTTTTTT. This codes for CASSLGPTSFSGELFF.

This clonotype was observed many times. The rearrangement links TRBV29-1 to TRBJ1-4; 9 bases fit TRBD1. The germline gives CDR1 SQVTM, CDR2 ANQGSEA. With V trimmed by 6 bases and J by 7 bases, 9 bases remained unmatched. The length of the CDR3 is 14 residues. The CDR3 DNA reads TGCAGCGTAACTCAAGACAGGGGGGCTGAAAAACTGTTTTTT. It codes for CSVTQDRGAEKLFF.

This clonotype was found a few times. CDR3 DNA: TGTGCCAGCAGTACTCCTGGAGACCGGGAGCAGTTCTTC. The encoded protein is CASSTPGDREQFF. The genes are TRBV14 and TRBJ2-1; the D is unclear. This CDR3 is built from 13 residues. V dropped 6 bases and J dropped 10 bases, with 16 bases sitting between them. The germline V gene encodes CDR1 SGHDN and CDR2 FVKESK.

The chain links TRBV2 to TRBJ1-2; perhaps TRBD1 as D (5 bases). The germline V gene has CDR1 SNHLY and CDR2 FYNNEI. V lost 2 bases and J lost 8, with 9 bases in between. CDR3 length equals 12 residues. CDR3 nucleotide sequence: TGTGCCAGCAGTGAAATCAAGGGGGGCTACACCTTC. Its protein product is CASSEIKGGYTF.

This clonotype showed up many times. The chain combines TRBV12-5 with TRBJ2-1; D possibly corresponds to TRBD1 (5 bases). Germline V CDR1 and CDR2: LGHNT, FRNRAP. The CDR3 is 11 residues long. V lost 6 bases, J lost 15 bases, and 15 bases lay in between. The CDR3 region has the DNA TGTGCTAGTGGCACAGGCATCGCCCGGTTCTTC. This gives the protein CASGTGIARFF.

At least ten counts were recorded for this clonotype. The chain combines TRBV12-3 or TRBV12-4 with TRBJ1-2; TRBD1 might be the D (5 bases). The CDR3 contains 12 residues. V dropped 9 bases and J dropped 2 bases, with 10 bases sitting between them. CDR3 DNA: TGTGCCAGTCAGCGGGGGAACTATGGCTACACCTTC. It translates to CASQRGNYGYTF.

This clonotype has just a few counts. The chain employs TRBV10-3 and TRBJ1-1; 12 nucleotides agree with TRBD1. J gave up 4 bases and V 5 bases, and 11 bases lay outside the gene matches. The CDR3 loop spans 17 amino acids. Germline V gene sequence: CDR1 ENHRY, CDR2 SYGVKD. CDR3 loop: CAISTGQGALRATEAFF. The CDR3 DNA reads as TGTGCCATCAGTACGGGACAGGGGGCTCTAAGGGCCACTGAAGCTTTCTTT.

This clonotype came up many times. The J gene is TRBJ2-5, the V gene TRBV5-1; D unclear. Trimming took 1 base from V and 5 from J, leaving 9 bases between them. Germline CDR1 SGHRS, CDR2 YFSETQ. This CDR3 comprises 13 residues. The CDR3 DNA sequence: TGCGCCAGCAGCTTGTTTGAGAGGGAGACCCAGTACTTC. It codes for CASSLFERETQYF.

This clonotype was observed many times. CDR3: CASSIWTGASSYEQYF. The CDR3 nucleotides are TGTGCCAGCAGCATCTGGACAGGGGCGAGCTCCTACGAGCAGTACTTC. The gene calls are TRBV7-2 and TRBJ2-7; 9 bases are shared with TRBD1. This CDR3 region has 16 residues. With 5 bases clipped from V and 0 bases from J, the junction kept 8 bases outside the gene matches. Germline V gene sequence: CDR1 SGHTA, CDR2 FQGNSA.

The chain is built from TRBV20-1 and TRBJ2-3; 12 bases fit TRBD2. Germline trimming cut 2 bases from V and 8 bases from J; bases unmatched to any gene: 11. From germline, CDR1 is DFQATT and CDR2 SNEGSKA (reference sequence). This CDR3 comprises 16 residues. This CDR3 is CSARKTSGGLLGTQYF. The DNA for the CDR3 is TGCAGTGCTAGAAAGACTAGCGGGGGTCTGTTGGGTACGCAGTATTTT.

This clonotype was detected many times. V gene TRBV6-5 combines with J gene TRBJ2-1; D is possibly TRBD2 (6 bases). Germline V lookup: CDR1 MNHEY, CDR2 SVGAGI. Trimming removed 6 bases from V and 8 bases from J, with 23 bases in between. This CDR3 has 16 residues. CDR3 in amino acids: CASSYDLDAGSDEQFF. Written as DNA, the CDR3 is TGTGCCAGCAGCTACGACCTTGATGCGGGGTCGGATGAGCAGTTCTTC.

Ten or more counts support this clonotype. J is TRBJ1-2 and V is TRBV5-6; perhaps TRBD1 as D (5 bases). V lost 2 bases and J 4 bases, leaving 9 bases between the germline ends. Germline V gene data show CDR1 as SGHDT and CDR2 as YYEEEE. The CDR3 runs to 13 residues. The CDR3 DNA sequence: TGTGCCAGCAGCTTTGGGGGAATCTATGGCTACACCTTC. Translated, it gives CASSFGGIYGYTF.

This clonotype was observed at least ten times. V gene TRBV6-1 combines with J gene TRBJ1-3, with no clear D. Between the trimmed V and J ends, which lost 1 base and 6 bases, there was a span of 4 bases. Looked up from germline, CDR1 is MNHNS and CDR2 is SASEGT. The CDR3 runs to 12 residues. This chain's CDR3 is CASSEVVNTIYF. CDR3 DNA: TGTGCCAGCAGTGAAGTCGTAAACACCATATATTTT.

This clonotype came up many times. This chain joins TRBV5-5 and TRBJ1-2, with 8 bases aligning to TRBD1. This CDR3 contains 12 residues. V was pared by 3 bases and J by 7 bases, with 2 bases of the junction left unmatched. The germline V gene encodes CDR1 SGHKS and CDR2 YYEKEE (reference sequence). CDR3 nucleotide sequence: TGTGCCAGCAGCTACGGACAGGGTGGCTACACCTTC. As protein: CASSYGQGGYTF.

The V and J genes are TRBV28 and TRBJ1-3; 9 bases align to TRBD1. CDR1 MDHEN and CDR2 SYDVKM come from the germline V gene. Unmatched junction bases numbered 18, after V lost 7 bases and J lost 2 bases. The CDR3 totals 19 residues. The CDR3 sequence: CASIPWVGDRADTGNTIYF. DNA of the CDR3: TGTGCCAGCATCCCTTGGGTTGGGGACAGGGCGGATACTGGAAACACCATATATTTT.

This chain links TRBV12-3 or TRBV12-4 with TRBJ1-1; TRBD1 matches 7 bases. V was clipped by 6 bases and J by 8 bases; unmatched bases: 6. The CDR3 is made up of 12 amino acids. The CDR3 reads CASSTLDREAFF. The CDR3 nucleotides are TGTGCCAGCAGCACGCTGGACAGGGAAGCTTTCTTT.

This clonotype was observed at least ten times. The chain is built from TRBV4-2 and TRBJ1-1; D might be TRBD1 (5 bases). V was clipped by 0 bases and J by 11 bases, with 16 bases between them. The germline V gene has CDR1 LGHNA and CDR2 YNFKEQ. This CDR3 spans 14 amino acids. The CDR3 region is CASSQDGTTRRAFF. The CDR3 DNA is TGTGCCAGCAGCCAAGATGGGACCACTCGGAGGGCTTTCTTT.

This clonotype ranks as large. The rearrangement links TRBV20-1 to TRBJ1-4; D is possibly TRBD1 (5 bases). Per the germline V gene, CDR1 is DFQATT and CDR2 is SNEGSKA (reference sequence). The CDR3 has 13 residues. V was clipped by 6 bases and J by 5 bases, with 13 bases between them. CDR3 protein: CSAGASDNEKLFF. The DNA of the CDR3 is TGCAGTGCCGGGGCCAGTGACAATGAAAAACTGTTTTTT.

This clonotype was detected only once. V gene TRBV6-1 combines with J gene TRBJ2-1; a weak D match, TRBD2 (5 bases). Trimming left V 7 bases short and J 13 bases short, with 23 bases between. Germline CDR1 is MNHNS and CDR2 is SASEGT. This CDR3 has 14 residues. The CDR3 spells CASTLDPSPTEQFF. DNA for the CDR3: TGTGCCAGCACCCTAGACCCTAGCCCGACTGAACAGTTCTTC.

There are many counts of this clonotype. V and J are TRBV10-3 and TRBJ2-2, with TRBD2 identical over 7 bases. Germline V gene lookup returns CDR1 ENHRY and CDR2 SYGVKD. This CDR3 comprises 15 residues. The ends lost 4 bases at V and 0 bases at J; junction bases unmatched: 2. The CDR3 reads CAISASGANTGELFF. The CDR3 DNA reads as TGTGCCATCAGTGCCAGCGGGGCGAACACCGGGGAGCTGTTTTTT.

There are many counts of this clonotype. The V call is TRBV12-3 or TRBV12-4, the J call TRBJ1-5; D is undetermined. The CDR3 spans 12 residues. The V end was cut by 4 bases, the J end by 5 bases, with 6 bases between. CDR3 sequence (DNA): TGTGCCAGCAGTTCATTAGATCAGCCCCAGCATTTT. This translates into CASSSLDQPQHF.

This clonotype has ten or more counts. The V and J genes are TRBV9 and TRBJ1-4, with D hard to call. Per the germline V gene, CDR1 is SGDLS and CDR2 is YYNGEE. V lost 7 bases and J lost 3, with 7 bases in between. CDR3 length: 12 amino acids. CDR3 sequence reads: CASGEANEKLFF. As DNA, the CDR3 is TGTGCCAGCGGGGAAGCTAATGAAAAACTGTTTTTT.

This chain joins TRBV18 and TRBJ1-2; TRBD1 matches at 12 bases. The CDR3 contains 19 residues. Germline V gene data show CDR1 as KGHSH and CDR2 as LQKENI. J gave up 3 bases and V 1 base, and 12 bases lay outside the gene matches. The CDR3 here is CASSPLSGTGGQADYGYTF. DNA of the CDR3: TGTGCCAGCTCACCACTGTCTGGGACAGGGGGCCAGGCTGACTATGGCTACACCTTC.

This clonotype came up many times. The chain joins TRBV29-1 to TRBJ2-1, with no clear D. This CDR3 spans 13 amino acids. Between the trimmed V and J ends, which lost 4 bases and 6 bases, there was a span of 13 bases. Germline CDR1 and CDR2: SQVTM and ANQGSEA. The CDR3 loop is CSVVKSPSNEQFF. For the CDR3, the DNA is TGCAGCGTTGTTAAGTCCCCCTCCAATGAGCAGTTCTTC.

The sample holds a few counts of this clonotype. This chain links TRBV28 with TRBJ1-2; 12 positions match TRBD1. The ends lost 5 bases at V and 7 bases at J; junction bases unmatched: 17. Germline V CDR1 and CDR2: MDHEN, SYDVKM. The CDR3 spans 18 residues. Here the CDR3 DNA reads TGTGCCAGCAGTCGGGGGGACCCGGGACAGGGGGCTAAGAGTGGCTACACCTTC. It specifies CASSRGDPGQGAKSGYTF.

This chain uses TRBV7-2 with TRBJ2-1; a possible D gene is TRBD2 (6 bases). Trimming pared 1 base from V and 8 bases from J, leaving 9 bases between. Germline CDR1 is SGHTA and CDR2 is FQGNSA. CDR3 length: 13 amino acids. The CDR3 DNA sequence: TGTGCCAGCAGCTTAGTTCGGGGGTATGAGCAGTTCTTC. Translation gives CASSLVRGYEQFF.

This clonotype occurred many times. This rearrangement joins TRBV12-3 or TRBV12-4 to TRBJ1-1; possible D gene TRBD1, 6 bases. V shed 7 bases and J shed 7 bases, with 13 bases lying between them. The CDR3 runs 12 residues. The CDR3 DNA is TGTGCCAGCACCCCGACAGGCCTTGAAGCTTTCTTT. Translating it yields CASTPTGLEAFF.

The V gene is TRBV7-2, the J gene TRBJ2-7, with D unresolved. The V end lost 2 bases, the J end lost 6 bases, and 8 bases lay between the germline ends. This CDR3 has 12 amino acids. Germline V lookup: CDR1 SGHTA, CDR2 FQGNSA. CDR3 nucleotides: TGTGCCAGCAGCTTATGGGGTACCGAGCAGTACTTC. It codes for CASSLWGTEQYF.

Many counts were recorded for this clonotype. The rearrangement joins TRBV5-5 to TRBJ2-2, with 7 nucleotides matching TRBD1. The germline CDR1 and CDR2 sequences are SGHKS and YYEKEE (reference sequence). After removal of 3 bases from V and 7 bases from J, the junction contained 3 bases not matched to a gene. This CDR3 contains 13 residues. The CDR3 sequence is CASSYDRVGELFF. Here the CDR3 DNA reads TGTGCCAGCAGCTACGACAGGGTCGGGGAGCTGTTTTTT.